The count of the clone carrying this T cell receptor (beta chain) is one. Its specificity is not known. The data were obtained in a study of CD8+ T cells in alopecia areata. Lesional scalp punch biopsies and peripheral blood were collected from alopecia areata patients. Cell sorting on a FACSAria was used to separate CD4+ and CD8+ T cells from the PBMCs. Regarding the study as a whole: Scalp specimens additionally yield sequences from normal skin's resident alphabeta T cells. Lesional scalp displayed greater clonality than normal scalp, most notably in alopecia totalis/universalis.

There are 11 residues in the CDR3. The V end was cut by 3 bases, the J end by 7 bases, with 9 bases between. Germline-derived CDR1 and CDR2 are SQVTM and ANQGSEA. RNA extraction was followed by reverse transcription into cDNA, which acted as the sequencing template. Libraries were prepared by immunoSEQ multiplex PCR; TCRdb keeps only in-frame clonotypes and omits some of them. The sample has 60,000 to 65,000 clones, roughly two fifths seen once. The source is a human donor with alopecia areata. This rearrangement joins TRBV29-1 to TRBJ1-2; no clear D. Material for sequencing was NKG2D-low CD8+ T cells sorted from blood. The CDR3 reads CSVDGVRGYTF. DNA of the CDR3: TGCAGCGTTGATGGGGTCCGTGGCTACACCTTC.